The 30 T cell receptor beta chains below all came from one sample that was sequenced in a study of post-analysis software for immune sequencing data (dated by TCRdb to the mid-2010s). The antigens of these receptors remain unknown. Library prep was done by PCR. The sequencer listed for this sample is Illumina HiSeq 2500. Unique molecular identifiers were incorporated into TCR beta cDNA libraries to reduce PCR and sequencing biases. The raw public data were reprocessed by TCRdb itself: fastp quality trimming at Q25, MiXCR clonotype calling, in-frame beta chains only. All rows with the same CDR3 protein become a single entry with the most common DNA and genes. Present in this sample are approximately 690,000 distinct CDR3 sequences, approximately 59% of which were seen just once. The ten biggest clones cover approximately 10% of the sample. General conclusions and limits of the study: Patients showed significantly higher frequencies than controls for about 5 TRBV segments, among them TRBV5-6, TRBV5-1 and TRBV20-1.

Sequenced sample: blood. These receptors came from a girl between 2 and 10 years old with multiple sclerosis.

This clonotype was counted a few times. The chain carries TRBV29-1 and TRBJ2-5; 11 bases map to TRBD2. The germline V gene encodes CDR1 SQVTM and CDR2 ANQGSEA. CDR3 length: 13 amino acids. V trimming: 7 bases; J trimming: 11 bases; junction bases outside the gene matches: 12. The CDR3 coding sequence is TGCAGCGGCGGGACTAGCGGACCCCGGGGGCAGTACTTC. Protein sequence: CSGGTSGPRGQYF.

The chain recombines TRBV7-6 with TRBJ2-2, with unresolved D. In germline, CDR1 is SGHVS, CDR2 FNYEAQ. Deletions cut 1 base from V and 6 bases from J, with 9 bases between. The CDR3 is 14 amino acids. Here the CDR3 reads CASSLVLPPGELFF. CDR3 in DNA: TGTGCCAGCAGCTTAGTACTTCCTCCCGGGGAGCTGTTTTTT.

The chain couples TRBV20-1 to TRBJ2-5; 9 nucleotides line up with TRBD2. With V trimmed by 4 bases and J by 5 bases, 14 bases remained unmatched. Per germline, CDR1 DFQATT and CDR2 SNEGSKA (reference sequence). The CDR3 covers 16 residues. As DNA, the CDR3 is TGCAGTGCTAATAGTTGGAGCGGGGGGACGGTCGAGACCCAGTACTTC. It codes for CSANSWSGGTVETQYF.

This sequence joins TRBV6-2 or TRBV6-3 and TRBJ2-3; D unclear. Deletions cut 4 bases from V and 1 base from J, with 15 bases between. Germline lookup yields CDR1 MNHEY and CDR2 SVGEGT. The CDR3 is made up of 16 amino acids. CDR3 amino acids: CASSSTVPPGTDTQYF. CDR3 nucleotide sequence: TGTGCCAGCAGTTCAACCGTGCCCCCTGGCACAGATACGCAGTATTTT.

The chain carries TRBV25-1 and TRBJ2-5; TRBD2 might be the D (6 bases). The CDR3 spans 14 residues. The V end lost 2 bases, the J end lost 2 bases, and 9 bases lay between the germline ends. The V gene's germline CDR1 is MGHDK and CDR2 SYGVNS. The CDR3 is CASSEAGKQETQYF. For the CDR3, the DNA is TGTGCCAGCAGTGAAGCGGGGAAACAAGAGACCCAGTACTTC.

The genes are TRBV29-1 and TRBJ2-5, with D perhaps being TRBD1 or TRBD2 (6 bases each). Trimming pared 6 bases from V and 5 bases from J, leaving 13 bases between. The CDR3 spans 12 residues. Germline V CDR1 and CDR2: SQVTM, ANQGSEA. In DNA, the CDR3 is TGCAGCGTCCGGGGGCGCGGGGAGACCCAGTACTTC. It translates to CSVRGRGETQYF.

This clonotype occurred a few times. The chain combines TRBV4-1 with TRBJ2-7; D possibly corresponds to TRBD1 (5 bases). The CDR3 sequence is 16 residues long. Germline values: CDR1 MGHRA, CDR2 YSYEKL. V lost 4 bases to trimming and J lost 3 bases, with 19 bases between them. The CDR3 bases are TGCGCCAGCAGCCCGGGCAGGGTAACGACACTCTACGAGCAGTACTTC. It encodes CASSPGRVTTLYEQYF.

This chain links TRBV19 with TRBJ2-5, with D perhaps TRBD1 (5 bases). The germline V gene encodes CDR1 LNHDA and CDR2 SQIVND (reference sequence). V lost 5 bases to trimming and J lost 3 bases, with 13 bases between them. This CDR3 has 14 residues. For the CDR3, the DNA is TGTGCCAGTAGTCCAGGGTCGATCGAAGAGACCCAGTACTTC. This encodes CASSPGSIEETQYF.

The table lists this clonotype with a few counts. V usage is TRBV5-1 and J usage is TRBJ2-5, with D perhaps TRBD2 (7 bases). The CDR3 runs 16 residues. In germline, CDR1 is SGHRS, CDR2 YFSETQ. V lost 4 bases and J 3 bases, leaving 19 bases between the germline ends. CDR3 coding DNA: TGCGCCAGCAGCCGGGACACTAGCGTCGTGAAAGAGACCCAGTACTTC. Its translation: CASSRDTSVVKETQYF.

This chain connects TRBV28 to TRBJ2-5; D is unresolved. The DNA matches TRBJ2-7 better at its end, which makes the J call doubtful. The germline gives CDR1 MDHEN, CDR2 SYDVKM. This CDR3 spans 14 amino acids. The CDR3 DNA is TGTGCCAGCAGTTTATTCCTGGAAACCTACGAGCAGTACTTC. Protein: CASSLFLETYEQYF.

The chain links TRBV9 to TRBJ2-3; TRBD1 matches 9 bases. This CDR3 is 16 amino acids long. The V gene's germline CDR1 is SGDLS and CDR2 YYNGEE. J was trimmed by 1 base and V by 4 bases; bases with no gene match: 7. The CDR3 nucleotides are TGTGCCAGCAGCCCCAGGACAGGGGCCGGCACAGATACGCAGTATTTT. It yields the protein CASSPRTGAGTDTQYF.

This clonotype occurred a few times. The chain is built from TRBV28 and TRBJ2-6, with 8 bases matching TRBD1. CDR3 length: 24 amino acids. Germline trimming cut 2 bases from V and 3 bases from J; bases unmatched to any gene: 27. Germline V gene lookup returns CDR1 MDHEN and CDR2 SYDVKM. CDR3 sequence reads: CASSLLPRGSWTGLGGSGANVLTF. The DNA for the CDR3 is TGTGCCAGCAGTTTACTCCCCAGGGGATCCTGGACAGGGCTCGGAGGGAGTGGGGCCAACGTCCTGACTTTC.

The CDR3 protein is CASSLDRLDTQYF. The CDR3, as DNA: TGTGCCAGCAGCTTAGACAGACTGGATACGCAGTATTTT. V gene TRBV7-9 combines with J gene TRBJ2-3; D not certain. The CDR3 covers 13 residues. Germline CDR1 is SEHNR and CDR2 is FQNEAQ (reference sequence). V was cut by 1 base and J by 6 bases, with 8 bases left in between.

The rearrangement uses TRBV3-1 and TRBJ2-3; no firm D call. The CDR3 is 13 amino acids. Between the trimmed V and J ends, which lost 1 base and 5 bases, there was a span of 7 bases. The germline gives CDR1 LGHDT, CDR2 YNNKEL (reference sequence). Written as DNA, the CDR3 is TGTGCCAGCAGCCAAGTCAACCAAGATACGCAGTATTTT. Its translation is CASSQVNQDTQYF.

As DNA, the CDR3 is TGCGCCAGCAGCCAAGATCTGGAGGGGCGCGGGGAGACCCAGTACTTC. Its protein is CASSQDLEGRGETQYF. The chain combines TRBV4-1 with TRBJ2-5; possible D gene TRBD2, 6 bases. Germline CDR1 MGHRA, CDR2 YSYEKL. The V and J ends lost 0 bases and 5 bases respectively, with 16 bases between them. This CDR3 contains 16 residues.

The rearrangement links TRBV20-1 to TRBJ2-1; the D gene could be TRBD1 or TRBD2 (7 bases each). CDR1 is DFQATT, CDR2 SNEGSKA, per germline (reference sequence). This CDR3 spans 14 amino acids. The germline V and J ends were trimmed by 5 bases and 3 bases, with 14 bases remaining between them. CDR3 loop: CSARTGEGYNEQFF. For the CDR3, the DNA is TGCAGTGCTCGAACAGGGGAGGGCTACAATGAGCAGTTCTTC.

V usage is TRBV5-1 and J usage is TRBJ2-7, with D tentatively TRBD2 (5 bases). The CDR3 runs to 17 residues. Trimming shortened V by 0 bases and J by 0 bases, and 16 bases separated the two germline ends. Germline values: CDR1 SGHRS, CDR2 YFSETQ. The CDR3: CASSLGMRAEFSYEQYF. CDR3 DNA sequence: TGCGCCAGCAGCTTGGGCATGCGGGCTGAGTTCTCCTACGAGCAGTACTTC. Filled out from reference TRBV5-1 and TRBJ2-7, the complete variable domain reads KAGVTQTPRYLIKTRGQQVTLSCSPISGHRSVSWYQQTPGQGLQFLFEYFSETQRNKGNFPGRFSGRQFSNSRSEMNVSTLELGDSALYLCASSLGMRAEFSYEQYFGPGTRLTVT.

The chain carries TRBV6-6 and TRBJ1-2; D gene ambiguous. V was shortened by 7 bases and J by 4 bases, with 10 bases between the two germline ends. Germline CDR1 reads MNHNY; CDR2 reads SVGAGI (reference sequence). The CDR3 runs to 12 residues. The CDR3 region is CASKEPRYGYTF. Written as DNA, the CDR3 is TGTGCCAGCAAGGAGCCTCGCTATGGCTACACCTTC.

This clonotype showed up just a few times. The CDR3: CATKGYQHYEQYF. In nucleotides, the CDR3 is TGCGCCACGAAAGGGTATCAGCACTACGAGCAGTACTTC. The J gene is TRBJ2-7, the V gene TRBV5-1; D not resolved. This CDR3 is built from 13 residues. V lost 9 bases and J 3 bases, leaving 16 bases between the germline ends. CDR1 is SGHRS, CDR2 YFSETQ, per germline. The full variable domain, in which reference TRBV5-1 and TRBJ2-7 provide the parts outside the CDR3, is KAGVTQTPRYLIKTRGQQVTLSCSPISGHRSVSWYQQTPGQGLQFLFEYFSETQRNKGNFPGRFSGRQFSNSRSEMNVSTLELGDSALYLCATKGYQHYEQYFGPGTRLTVT.

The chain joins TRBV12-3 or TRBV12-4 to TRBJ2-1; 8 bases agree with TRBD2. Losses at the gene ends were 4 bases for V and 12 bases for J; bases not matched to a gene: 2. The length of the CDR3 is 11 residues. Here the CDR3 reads CASSSSGLQFF. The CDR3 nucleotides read TGTGCCAGCAGTTCTAGCGGGCTGCAGTTCTTC.

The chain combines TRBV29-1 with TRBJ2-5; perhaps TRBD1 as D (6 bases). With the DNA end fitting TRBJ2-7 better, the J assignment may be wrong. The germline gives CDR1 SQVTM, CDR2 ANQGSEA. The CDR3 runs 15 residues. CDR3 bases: TGCAGCGTTGAAGAAATCACAGGGCAAGGGGGCGAGCAGTACTTC. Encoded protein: CSVEEITGQGGEQYF.

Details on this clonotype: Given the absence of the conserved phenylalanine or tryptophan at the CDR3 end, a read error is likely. CDR3 sequence reads: CASSPGGTGTGYTL. The CDR3 bases are TGTGCCAGCAGCCCGGGCGGGACAGGGACAGGCTACACCTTA. V gene TRBV12-3 or TRBV12-4 combines with J gene TRBJ1-2; the match to TRBD1 covers 9 bases. The CDR3 runs 14 residues. The J segment lost 8 bases and the V segment lost 6 bases, leaving 10 bases of the junction unmatched.

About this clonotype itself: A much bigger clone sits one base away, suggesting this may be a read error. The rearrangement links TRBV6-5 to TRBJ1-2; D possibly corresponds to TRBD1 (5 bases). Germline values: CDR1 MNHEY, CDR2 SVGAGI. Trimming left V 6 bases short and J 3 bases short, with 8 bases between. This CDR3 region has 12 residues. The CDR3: CASSQGYYGYTF. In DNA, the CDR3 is TGTGCCAGCAGCCAGGGATACTATGGCTACACCTTC.

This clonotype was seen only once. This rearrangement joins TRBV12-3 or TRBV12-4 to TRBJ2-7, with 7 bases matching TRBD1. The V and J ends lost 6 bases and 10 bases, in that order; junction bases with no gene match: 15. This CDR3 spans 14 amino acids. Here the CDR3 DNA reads TGTGCCAGCAGCTCCGACAGGGTGGTGGCCGATCAGTACTTC. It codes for CASSSDRVVADQYF.

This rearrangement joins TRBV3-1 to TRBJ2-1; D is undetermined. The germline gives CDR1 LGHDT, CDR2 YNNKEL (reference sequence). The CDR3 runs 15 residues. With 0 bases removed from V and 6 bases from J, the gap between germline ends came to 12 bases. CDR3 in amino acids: CASSQDSSAVNEQFF. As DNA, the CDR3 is TGTGCCAGCAGCCAAGATTCGTCTGCGGTCAATGAGCAGTTCTTC.

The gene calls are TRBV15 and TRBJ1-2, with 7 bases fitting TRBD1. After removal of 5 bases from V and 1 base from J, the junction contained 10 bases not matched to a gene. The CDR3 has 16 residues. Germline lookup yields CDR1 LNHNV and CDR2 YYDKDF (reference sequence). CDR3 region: CATSRTGTEINYGYTF. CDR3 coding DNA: TGTGCCACCAGCCGGACCGGGACAGAGATTAACTATGGCTACACCTTC.

The CDR3 nucleotides are TGTGCCAGCAGCTTCCAGGGTAATTCACCCCTCCACTTT. Its protein product is CASSFQGNSPLHF. The gene calls are TRBV3-1 and TRBJ1-6; weak D call: TRBD1 (5 bases). The CDR3 loop spans 13 amino acids. The V end was cut by 5 bases, the J end by 6 bases, with 8 bases between. The germline gives CDR1 LGHDT, CDR2 YNNKEL (reference sequence). The whole variable domain, filled in from reference TRBV3-1 and TRBJ1-6, reads DTAVSQTPKYLVTQMGNDKSIKCEQNLGHDTMYWYKQDSKKFLKIMFSYNNKELIINETVPNRFSPKSPDKAHLNLHINSLELGDSAVYFCASSFQGNSPLHFGNGTRLTVT.

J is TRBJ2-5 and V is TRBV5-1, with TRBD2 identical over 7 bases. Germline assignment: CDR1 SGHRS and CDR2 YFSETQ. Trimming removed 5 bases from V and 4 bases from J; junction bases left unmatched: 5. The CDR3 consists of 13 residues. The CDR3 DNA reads TGCGCCAGCAGTCGCGGGAGAGGAGAGACCCAGTACTTC. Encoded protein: CASSRGRGETQYF.

The CDR3 is CASSLGAHGGGNIQYF. The CDR3 nucleotides read TGTGCCAGCAGTTTAGGGGCCCACGGAGGAGGTAACATTCAGTACTTC. The rearrangement uses TRBV27 and TRBJ2-4; TRBD1 or TRBD2 may be the D gene (5 bases each). Trimming removed 2 bases at V and 7 bases at J, with 18 bases between. The CDR3 spans 16 residues. Germline V gene data show CDR1 as MNHEY and CDR2 as SMNVEV (reference sequence).

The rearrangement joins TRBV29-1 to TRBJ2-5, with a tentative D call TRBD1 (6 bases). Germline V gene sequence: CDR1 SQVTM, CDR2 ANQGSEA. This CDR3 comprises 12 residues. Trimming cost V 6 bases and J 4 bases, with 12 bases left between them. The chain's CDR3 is CSVNRAGETQYF. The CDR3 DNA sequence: TGCAGCGTAAACAGGGCTGGAGAGACCCAGTACTTC.